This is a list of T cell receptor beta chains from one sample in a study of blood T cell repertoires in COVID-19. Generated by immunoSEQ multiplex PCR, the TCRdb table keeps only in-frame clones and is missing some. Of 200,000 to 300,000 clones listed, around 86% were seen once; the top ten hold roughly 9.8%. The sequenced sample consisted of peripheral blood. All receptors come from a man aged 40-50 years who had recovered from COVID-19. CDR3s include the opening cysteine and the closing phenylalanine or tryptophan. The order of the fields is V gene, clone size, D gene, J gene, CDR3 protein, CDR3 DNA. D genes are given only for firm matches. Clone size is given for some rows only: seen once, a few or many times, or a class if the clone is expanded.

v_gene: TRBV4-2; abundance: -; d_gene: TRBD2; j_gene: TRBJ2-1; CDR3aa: CASSQRPLAGSYNEQFF; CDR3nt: TGTGCCAGCAGCCAAAGACCACTAGCGGGATCCTACAATGAGCAGTTCTTC
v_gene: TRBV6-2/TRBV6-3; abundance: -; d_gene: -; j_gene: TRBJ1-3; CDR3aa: CASSHWGVNSGNTIYF; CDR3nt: TGTGCCAGCAGCCACTGGGGGGTCAACTCTGGAAACACCATATATTTT
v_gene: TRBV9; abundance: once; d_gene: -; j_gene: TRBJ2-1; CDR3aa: CASSAWSGEYNEQFF; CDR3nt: TGTGCCAGCAGCGCGTGGTCTGGGGAGTACAATGAGCAGTTCTTC
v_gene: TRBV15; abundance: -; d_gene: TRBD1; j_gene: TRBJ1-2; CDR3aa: CATSNDRVGGYTF; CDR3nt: TGTGCCACCAGCAATGACAGGGTCGGTGGCTACACCTTC
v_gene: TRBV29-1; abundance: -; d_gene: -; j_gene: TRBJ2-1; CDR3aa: CSVARREQFF; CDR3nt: TGCAGCGTCGCGAGGCGGGAGCAGTTCTTC
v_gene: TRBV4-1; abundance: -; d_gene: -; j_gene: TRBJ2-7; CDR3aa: CASSQAILGGPYEQYF; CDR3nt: TGCGCCAGCAGCCAAGCTATTTTGGGCGGGCCCTACGAGCAGTACTTC
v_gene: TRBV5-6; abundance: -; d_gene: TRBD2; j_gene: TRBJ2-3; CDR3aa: CASSIAGTGADTQYF; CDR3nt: TGTGCCAGCAGCATAGCGGGGACGGGCGCAGATACGCAGTATTTT
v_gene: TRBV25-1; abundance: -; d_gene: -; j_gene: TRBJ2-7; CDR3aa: CASSRLFYEQYF; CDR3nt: TGTGCCAGCTCCCGACTATTTTACGAGCAGTACTTC
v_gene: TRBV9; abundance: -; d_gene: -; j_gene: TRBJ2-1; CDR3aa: CASSGASTGLNEQFF; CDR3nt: TGTGCCAGCAGCGGGGCCTCGACAGGCCTCAATGAGCAGTTCTTC
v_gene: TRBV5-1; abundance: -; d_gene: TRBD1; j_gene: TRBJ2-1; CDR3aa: CASSKQGGNEQFF; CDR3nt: TGCGCCAGCAGCAAACAGGGGGGCAATGAGCAGTTCTTC
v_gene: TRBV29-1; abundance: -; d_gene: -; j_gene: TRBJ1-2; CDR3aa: CSVEGPGITNYGYTF; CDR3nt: TGCAGCGTTGAAGGTCCGGGAATTACTAACTATGGCTACACCTTC
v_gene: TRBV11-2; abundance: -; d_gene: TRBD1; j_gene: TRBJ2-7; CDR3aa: CASSLGGRTGTYEQYF; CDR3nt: TGTGCCAGCAGCTTAGGAGGGCGGACAGGGACCTACGAGCAGTACTTC
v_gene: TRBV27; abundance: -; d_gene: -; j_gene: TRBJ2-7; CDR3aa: CASSPTPGSYEQYF; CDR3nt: TGTGCCAGCAGTCCCACCCCCGGGTCCTACGAGCAGTACTTC
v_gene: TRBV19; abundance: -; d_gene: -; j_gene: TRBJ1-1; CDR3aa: CASSAGGIPERTEAFF; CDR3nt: TGTGCCAGTAGCGCCGGAGGCATTCCGGAGAGGACTGAAGCTTTCTTT
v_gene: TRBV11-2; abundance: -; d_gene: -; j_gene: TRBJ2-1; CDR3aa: CASSLGGNSYNEQFF; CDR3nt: TGTGCCAGCAGCTTAGGCGGAAATTCCTACAATGAGCAGTTCTTC
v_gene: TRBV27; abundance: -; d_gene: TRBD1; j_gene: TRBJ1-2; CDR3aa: CASRKPGQGANGYTF; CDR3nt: TGTGCCAGCCGTAAACCTGGACAGGGGGCGAATGGCTACACCTTC
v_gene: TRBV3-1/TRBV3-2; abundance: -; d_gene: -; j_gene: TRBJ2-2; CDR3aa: CASSLLATTGELFF; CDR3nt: TGTGCCAGCAGCCTGCTAGCGACCACCGGGGAGCTGTTTTTT
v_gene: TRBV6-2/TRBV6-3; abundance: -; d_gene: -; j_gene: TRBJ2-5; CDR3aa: CASSSRYGSRETQYF; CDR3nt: TGTGCCAGCAGTTCCCGTTACGGGAGCAGGGAGACCCAGTACTTC
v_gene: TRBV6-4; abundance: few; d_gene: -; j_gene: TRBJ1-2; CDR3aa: CASSDSSRGNGYTF; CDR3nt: TGTGCCAGCAGTGACTCGAGTCGAGGAAATGGCTACACCTTC
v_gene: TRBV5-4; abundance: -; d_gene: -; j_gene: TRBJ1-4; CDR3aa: CASSLAGLGASNEKLFF; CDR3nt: TGTGCCAGCAGCTTGGCCGGATTGGGGGCGTCTAATGAAAAACTGTTTTTT
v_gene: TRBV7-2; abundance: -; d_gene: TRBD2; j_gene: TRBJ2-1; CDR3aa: CASSFGLAGGHNEQFF; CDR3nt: TGTGCCAGCAGCTTTGGGCTAGCGGGGGGGCACAATGAGCAGTTCTTC
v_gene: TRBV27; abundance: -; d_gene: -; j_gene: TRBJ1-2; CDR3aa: CASSPTGGFGYTF; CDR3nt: TGTGCCAGCAGTCCCACGGGAGGGTTCGGCTACACCTTC
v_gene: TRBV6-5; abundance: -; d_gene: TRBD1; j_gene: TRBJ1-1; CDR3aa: CASRNRGPVNTEAFF; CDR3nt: TGTGCCAGCAGAAACAGGGGCCCGGTGAACACTGAAGCTTTCTTT
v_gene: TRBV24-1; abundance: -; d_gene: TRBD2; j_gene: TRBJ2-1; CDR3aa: CATSDSSSGRAITNEQFF; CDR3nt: TGTGCCACCAGTGATTCTTCTAGCGGGAGGGCTATAACGAATGAGCAGTTCTTC
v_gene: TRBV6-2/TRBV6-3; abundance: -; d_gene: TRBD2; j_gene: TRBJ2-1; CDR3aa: CASSLAGGSEQFF; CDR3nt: TGTGCCAGCAGTTTAGCGGGAGGGAGCGAGCAGTTCTTC
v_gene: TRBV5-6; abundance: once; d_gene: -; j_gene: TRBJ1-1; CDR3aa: CASSSAFGGAPEAFF; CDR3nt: TGTGCCAGCAGCTCGGCTTTCGGGGGGGCCCCTGAAGCTTTCTTT
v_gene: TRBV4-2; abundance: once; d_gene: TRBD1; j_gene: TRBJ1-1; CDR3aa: CASSQVQSAGGSNEAFF; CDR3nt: TGTGCCAGCAGCCAAGTTCAATCAGCAGGGGGATCCAATGAAGCTTTCTTT
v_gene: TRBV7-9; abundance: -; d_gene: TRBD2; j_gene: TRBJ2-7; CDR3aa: CASSLGEGLPFYEQYF; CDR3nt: TGTGCCAGCAGCTTAGGGGAGGGACTACCTTTTTACGAGCAGTACTTC
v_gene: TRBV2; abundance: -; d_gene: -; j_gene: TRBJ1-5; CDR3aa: CASRVDWNQPQHF; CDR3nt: TGTGCCAGCAGAGTTGACTGGAATCAGCCCCAGCATTTT
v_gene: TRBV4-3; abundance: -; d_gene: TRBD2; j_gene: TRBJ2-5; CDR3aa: CASSQEFLVFGAGGIRQETQYF; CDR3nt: TGCGCCAGCAGCCAAGAATTTTTAGTCTTCGGAGCGGGGGGAATTCGCCAAGAGACCCAGTACTTC
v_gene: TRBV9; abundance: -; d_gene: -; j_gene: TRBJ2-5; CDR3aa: CASSVGRGSETQYF; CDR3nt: TGTGCCAGCAGCGTAGGTCGGGGATCGGAGACCCAGTACTTC
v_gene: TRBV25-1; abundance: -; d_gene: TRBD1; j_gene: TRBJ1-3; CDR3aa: CASSNFYRGGNTIYF; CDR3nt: TGTGCCAGCAGTAATTTTTACAGGGGCGGAAACACCATATATTTT
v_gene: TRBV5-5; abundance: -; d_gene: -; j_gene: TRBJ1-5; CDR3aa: CASSLTLNQPQHF; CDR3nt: TGTGCCAGCAGCTTGACACTAAATCAGCCCCAGCATTTT
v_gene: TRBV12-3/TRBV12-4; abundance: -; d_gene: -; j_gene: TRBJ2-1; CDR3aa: CASSFLGYNEQFF; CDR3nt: TGTGCCAGCAGTTTTCTAGGCTACAATGAGCAGTTCTTC
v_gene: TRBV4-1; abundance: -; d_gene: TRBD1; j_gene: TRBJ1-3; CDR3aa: CASSLGTGGVTIYF; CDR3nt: TGCGCCAGCAGCCTCGGGACAGGGGGTGTCACCATATATTTT
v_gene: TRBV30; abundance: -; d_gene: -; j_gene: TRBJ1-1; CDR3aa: CAWSSWDTINTEAFF; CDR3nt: TGTGCCTGGAGTTCGTGGGACACGATAAACACTGAAGCTTTCTTT
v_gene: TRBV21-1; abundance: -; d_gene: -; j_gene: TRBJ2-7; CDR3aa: CASSKGPTPELGQVHYEQYF; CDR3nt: TGTGCCAGCAGCAAGGGCCCCACTCCTGAACTCGGACAGGTGCACTACGAGCAGTACTTC
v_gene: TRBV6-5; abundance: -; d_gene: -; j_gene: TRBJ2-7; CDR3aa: CASSYRSTQFYEQYF; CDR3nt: TGTGCCAGCAGTTACCGATCTACTCAATTCTACGAGCAGTACTTC
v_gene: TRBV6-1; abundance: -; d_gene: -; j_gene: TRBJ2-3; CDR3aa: CASSEVPSAADTQYF; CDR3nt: TGTGCCAGCAGTGAAGTACCTAGCGCCGCAGATACGCAGTATTTT
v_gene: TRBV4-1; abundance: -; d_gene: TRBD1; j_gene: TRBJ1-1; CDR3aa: CASSRQGQLEAFF; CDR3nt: TGCGCCAGCAGTCGACAGGGACAACTTGAAGCTTTCTTT
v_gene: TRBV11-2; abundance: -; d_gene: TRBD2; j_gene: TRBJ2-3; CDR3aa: CASSLVGGGTPFPDTQYF; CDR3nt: TGTGCCAGCAGCTTAGTTGGCGGGGGGACCCCCTTCCCAGATACGCAGTATTTT
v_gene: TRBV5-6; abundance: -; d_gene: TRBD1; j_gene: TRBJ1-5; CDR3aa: CASSRGTGRDQPQHF; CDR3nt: TGTGCCAGCAGCAGAGGGACAGGGAGAGATCAGCCCCAGCATTTT
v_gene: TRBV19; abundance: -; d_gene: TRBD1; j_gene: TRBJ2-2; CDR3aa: CASSTSTGTHTGELFF; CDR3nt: TGTGCCAGTAGTACCTCGACAGGGACCCACACCGGGGAGCTGTTTTTT
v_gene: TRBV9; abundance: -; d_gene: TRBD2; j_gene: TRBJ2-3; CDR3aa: CASSARLAGITDTQYF; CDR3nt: TGTGCCAGCAGCGCCCGACTAGCGGGGATCACAGATACGCAGTATTTT
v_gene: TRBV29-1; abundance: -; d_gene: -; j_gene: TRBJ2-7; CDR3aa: CSVRGTVTYEQYF; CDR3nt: TGCAGCGTCCGCGGGACGGTTACCTACGAGCAGTACTTC
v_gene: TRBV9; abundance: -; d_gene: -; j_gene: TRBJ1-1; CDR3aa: CASSVTMRAGTEAFF; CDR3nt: TGTGCCAGCAGTGTGACCATGCGGGCGGGCACTGAAGCTTTCTTT
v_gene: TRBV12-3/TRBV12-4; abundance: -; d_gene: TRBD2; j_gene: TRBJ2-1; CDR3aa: CASTWGGRTEQFF; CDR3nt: TGTGCCAGCACCTGGGGGGGACGGACTGAGCAGTTCTTC
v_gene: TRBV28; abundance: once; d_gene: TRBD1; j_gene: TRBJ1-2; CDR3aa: CASRGQGGYGYTF; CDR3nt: TGTGCCAGCAGAGGACAGGGTGGCTATGGCTACACCTTC
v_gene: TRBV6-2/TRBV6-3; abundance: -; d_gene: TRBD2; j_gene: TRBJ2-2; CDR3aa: CASSYPAGGLGTGELFF; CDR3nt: TGTGCCAGCAGTTACCCAGCGGGGGGGCTGGGCACCGGGGAGCTGTTTTTT
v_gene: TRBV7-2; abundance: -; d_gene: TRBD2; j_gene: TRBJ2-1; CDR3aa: CASSLVRGAGDEQFF; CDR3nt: TGTGCCAGCAGCTTAGTAAGAGGGGCGGGAGATGAGCAGTTCTTC
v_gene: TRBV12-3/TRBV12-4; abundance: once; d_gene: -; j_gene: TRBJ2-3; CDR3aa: CASSPPPADTQYF; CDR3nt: TGTGCCAGCAGTCCTCCTCCTGCAGATACGCAGTATTTT
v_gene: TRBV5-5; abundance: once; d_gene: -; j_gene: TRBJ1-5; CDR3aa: CASRQDSYSNQPQHF; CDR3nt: TGTGCCAGCAGACAGGACAGCTATAGCAATCAGCCCCAGCATTTT
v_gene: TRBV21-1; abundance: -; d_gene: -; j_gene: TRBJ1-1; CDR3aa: CASGNWGRGRTEAFF; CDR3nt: TGTGCCAGCGGCAACTGGGGCAGGGGGAGGACTGAAGCTTTCTTT
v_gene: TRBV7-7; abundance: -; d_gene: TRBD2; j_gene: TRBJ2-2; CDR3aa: CASSWWSSGRVADTGELFF; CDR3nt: TGTGCCAGCAGCTGGTGGAGTAGCGGGAGGGTCGCCGACACCGGGGAGCTGTTTTTT
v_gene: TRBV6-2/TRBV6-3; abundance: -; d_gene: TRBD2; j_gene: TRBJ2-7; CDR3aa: CASSSFPGLVRLLYEQYF; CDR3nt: TGTGCCAGCAGTTCCTTCCCGGGACTAGTTCGTTTGCTCTACGAGCAGTACTTC